These 20 T cell receptor beta chains were all obtained from the same sample, sequenced in a study of blood T cell repertoires in COVID-19. Assay: immunoSEQ multiplex PCR; the TCRdb copy retains only in-frame clones and omits some. Of about 260,000 clones listed, approximately 88% are singletons. The sequencing sample was made of PBMCs or T cells enriched from blood (not recorded which). The receptors originated from a woman aged 40-49 years with acute COVID-19.

The rearrangement uses TRBV4-1 and TRBJ1-1; TRBD1 is a possible D gene (6 bases). This CDR3 contains 15 residues. The V and J ends lost 2 bases and 4 bases respectively, with 14 bases between them. Germline V gene lookup returns CDR1 MGHRA and CDR2 YSYEKL. CDR3 DNA: TGCGCCAGCAGCCAAAAGGGGGGGGGTGGCACTGAAGCTTTCTTT. Translating it yields CASSQKGGGGTEAFF.

V gene TRBV24-1 combines with J gene TRBJ2-1; 9 bases are a match to TRBD2. Germline trimming cut 0 bases from V and 10 bases from J; bases unmatched to any gene: 3. CDR1 and CDR2 from the germline V gene are KGHDR and SFDVKD. There are 14 residues in the CDR3. The CDR3 DNA follows: TGTGCCACCAGTGATTTGGCGGGAGGGGAGGAGCAGTTCTTC. Amino acids: CATSDLAGGEEQFF.

The CDR3 nucleotides read TGTGCCAGCAGTTTAAGGGGGCGCTATGGCTACACCTTC. It encodes CASSLRGRYGYTF. This chain uses TRBV12-3 or TRBV12-4 with TRBJ1-2, with TRBD1 matching 7 bases. CDR3 length: 13 residues. The V segment lost 2 bases and the J segment 4 bases; nucleotides outside the gene matches: 1.

The CDR3 DNA reads as TGCGCCAGCAGTAGGTCTGGACAGGGAGTAGATGAAGCTTTCTTT. Translating it yields CASSRSGQGVDEAFF. The chain recombines TRBV5-1 with TRBJ1-1, with TRBD1 matching 8 bases. Germline-derived CDR1 and CDR2 are SGHRS and YFSETQ. After removal of 5 bases from V and 7 bases from J, the junction contained 13 bases not matched to a gene. The CDR3 is made up of 15 amino acids.

A remark on this clone: This specimen includes other DNA sequences encoding the same CDR3. The rearrangement uses TRBV19 and TRBJ1-1; D may be TRBD1 (5 bases). Deletions cut 5 bases from V and 8 bases from J, with 18 bases between. The CDR3 runs to 14 residues. CDR1 is LNHDA and CDR2 is SQIVND in the germline V gene (reference sequence). The CDR3 is CASSPQPDSYEAFF. The CDR3 nucleotides are TGTGCCAGTAGTCCTCAACCAGACAGTTACGAAGCTTTCTTT.

J is TRBJ2-2 and V is TRBV10-3, with D perhaps TRBD2 (5 bases). The CDR3 spans 15 residues. Germline values: CDR1 ENHRY, CDR2 SYGVKD. V shed 7 bases and J shed 5 bases, with 17 bases lying between them. DNA of the CDR3: TGTGCCATCATGGAGAGGGAAGATAGTACCGGGGAGCTGTTTTTT. Translated: CAIMEREDSTGELFF.

This rearrangement joins TRBV9 to TRBJ2-3, with D possibly TRBD1 on 8 matching bases. CDR3 length: 16 amino acids. Germline values: CDR1 SGDLS, CDR2 YYNGEE. Trimming stripped 4 bases from V and 2 bases from J, with 17 bases between. The CDR3 DNA is TGTGCCAGCAGCAGACAGGGGAGGGGGTTCACAGATACGCAGTATTTT. Its protein product is CASSRQGRGFTDTQYF. The whole variable domain, filled in from reference TRBV9 and TRBJ2-3, reads DSGVTQTPKHLITATGQRVTLRCSPRSGDLSVYWYQQSLDQGLQFLIQYYNGEERAKGNILERFSAQQFPDLHSELNLSSLELGDSALYFCASSRQGRGFTDTQYFGPGTRLTVL.

The chain combines TRBV11-2 with TRBJ2-7, with a tentative D call TRBD1 (5 bases). CDR3 length: 14 residues. Trimming shortened V by 2 bases and J by 2 bases, and 10 bases separated the two germline ends. From germline, CDR1 is SGHAT and CDR2 FQNNGV. The CDR3 DNA follows: TGTGCCAGCAGCTTATGGTCAGGGACCTACGAGCAGTACTTC. Its protein product is CASSLWSGTYEQYF.

The V gene is TRBV16, the J gene TRBJ1-1; D gene ambiguous. V lost 2 bases and J 2 bases, leaving 12 bases between the germline ends. The germline CDR1 and CDR2 sequences are KGHSY and FQNENV. The length of the CDR3 is 15 residues. The CDR3 spells CASSQGGGGNTEAFF. CDR3 DNA sequence: TGTGCCAGCAGCCAAGGTGGAGGAGGAAACACTGAAGCTTTCTTT.

The chain joins TRBV7-9 to TRBJ1-1; 12 bases are a match to TRBD1. The CDR3 covers 16 residues. CDR1 is SEHNR, CDR2 FQNEAQ, per germline (reference sequence). Trimming at V came to 4 bases and at J to 0 bases, leaving 3 bases not matched to a gene. The CDR3 region has the DNA TGTGCCAGCAGCTGGGACAGGGGGCCGGTGAACACTGAAGCTTTCTTT. Translated: CASSWDRGPVNTEAFF.

The V and J genes are TRBV18 and TRBJ2-5; no definite D call. The CDR3 covers 14 residues. Trimming left V 0 bases short and J 5 bases short, with 10 bases between. The germline V gene encodes CDR1 KGHSH and CDR2 LQKENI. The CDR3 bases are TGTGCCAGCTCACCACCGGTAGCTAAGGAGACCCAGTACTTC. Protein sequence: CASSPPVAKETQYF. Complete variable domain (other parts from reference TRBV18 and TRBJ2-5): NAGVMQNPRHLVRRRGQEARLRCSPMKGHSHVYWYRQLPEEGLKFMVYLQKENIIDESGMPKERFSAEFPKEGPSILRIQQVVRGDSAAYFCASSPPVAKETQYFGPGTRLLVL.

V is TRBV5-5 and J is TRBJ1-2; D ambiguous. With 4 bases removed from V and 7 bases from J, the gap between germline ends came to 11 bases. CDR3 length: 12 amino acids. The germline gives CDR1 SGHKS, CDR2 YYEKEE (reference sequence). CDR3 sequence reads: CASSPLPSGYTF. Here the CDR3 DNA reads TGTGCCAGCAGCCCCCTCCCGAGTGGCTACACCTTC.

The chain couples TRBV2 to TRBJ2-3, with D perhaps TRBD2 (7 bases). The germline gives CDR1 SNHLY, CDR2 FYNNEI. Trimming removed 0 bases from V and 7 bases from J, with 14 bases in between. This CDR3 has 15 residues. The CDR3 nucleotides are TGTGCCAGCAGTGAAGCAAATGCGGGGGCGAATACGCAGTATTTT. Its protein is CASSEANAGANTQYF.

CDR3 residues: CASSESGDGYTF. As DNA, the CDR3 is TGTGCCAGCAGTGAATCAGGGGATGGCTACACCTTC. V usage is TRBV6-1 and J usage is TRBJ1-2; D is perhaps TRBD1 (6 bases). The CDR3 sequence is 12 residues long. Germline V gene lookup returns CDR1 MNHNS and CDR2 SASEGT. V gave up 2 bases and J gave up 6 bases, with 7 bases separating them.

The gene calls are TRBV4-3 and TRBJ2-3; TRBD2 agrees at 7 bases. This CDR3 comprises 18 residues. Germline V gene lookup returns CDR1 LGHNA and CDR2 YSLEER. Trimming cost V 1 base and J 5 bases; bases outside gene matches: 15. The CDR3 is CASSQAPKGAGAKDTQYF. The CDR3 coding sequence is TGCGCCAGCAGCCAAGCCCCCAAAGGGGCGGGAGCGAAAGATACGCAGTATTTT.

This clone was observed a single time. This chain connects TRBV27 to TRBJ2-1, with TRBD1 identical over 7 bases. The J segment lost 4 bases and the V segment lost 2 bases, leaving 2 bases of the junction unmatched. This CDR3 region has 14 residues. CDR1 and CDR2 from the germline V gene are MNHEY and SMNVEV (reference sequence). CDR3 nucleotides: TGTGCCAGCAGTTTAATGGGACAGTACAATGAGCAGTTCTTC. It specifies CASSLMGQYNEQFF.

The V call is TRBV11-2, the J call TRBJ2-1, with D unclear. Looked up from germline, CDR1 is SGHAT and CDR2 is FQNNGV. This CDR3 is 16 amino acids long. V was cut by 5 bases and J by 2 bases, with 16 bases left in between. The CDR3 coding sequence is TGTGCCAGCAGCCCCCCCTACGCGGCGGCCTACAATGAGCAGTTCTTC. Protein: CASSPPYAAAYNEQFF.

The gene calls are TRBV4-1 and TRBJ2-2; D perhaps matches TRBD1 (6 bases). The CDR3 is 15 residues long. The V gene's germline CDR1 is MGHRA and CDR2 YSYEKL. V was shortened by 0 bases and J by 4 bases, with 9 bases between the two germline ends. The CDR3, as DNA: TGCGCCAGCAGCCAAGATCCAGGGGTCACCGGGGAGCTGTTTTTT. It encodes CASSQDPGVTGELFF.

CDR3 sequence: CASSQEPGYNEQFF. For the CDR3, the DNA is TGTGCCAGCAGCCAAGAACCGGGTTACAATGAGCAGTTCTTC. The chain is built from TRBV3-1 (or the pseudogene TRBV3-2) and TRBJ2-1; the D is unclear. With 0 bases removed from V and 4 bases from J, the gap between germline ends came to 7 bases. There are 14 residues in the CDR3. Germline V gene sequence: CDR1 LGHDT, CDR2 YNNKEL (reference sequence).

The chain is built from TRBV15 and TRBJ2-2; D gene uncertain. This CDR3 region has 13 residues. V gave up 7 bases and J gave up 4 bases, with 10 bases separating them. Germline loops: CDR1 LNHNV, CDR2 YYDKDF (reference sequence). The DNA for the CDR3 is TGTGCCACCACCGAGAGGAGCACCGGGGAGCTGTTTTTT. It encodes CATTERSTGELFF.